Following are 5 T cell receptor beta chains from one sample sequenced in a study of CD8 T cells in Susac syndrome. RNA was extracted with the RNeasy kit, and a quantity of roughly 0.45 to 1 ug was reverse transcribed using random hexamers. TCRdb ran MiXCR on the immunoSEQ multiplex PCR reads and lists one entry per CDR3 protein. The repertoire holds about 130,000 distinct CDR3 sequences, around 95% seen once, with more than 0.2% in the top ten. The sample comprised CD8+ T cells from PBMCs. All receptors come from a human donor with Susac syndrome.

The chain uses TRBV2 and TRBJ1-4; a weak D match, TRBD1 (6 bases). In germline, CDR1 is SNHLY, CDR2 FYNNEI. The CDR3 totals 15 residues. V gave up 6 bases and J gave up 5 bases, with 16 bases separating them. The CDR3 nucleotides read TGTGCCAGCAGCGGAAGCTCTGGACAGAATGAAAAACTGTTTTTT. This translates into CASSGSSGQNEKLFF.

This clonotype was counted a single time. The chain carries TRBV24-1 and TRBJ1-5, with no clear D. V was cut by 3 bases and J by 0 bases, with 5 bases left in between. This CDR3 is 14 amino acids long. Germline CDR1 KGHDR, CDR2 SFDVKD. DNA for the CDR3: TGTGCCACCAGTGATAGATATAGCAATCAGCCCCAGCATTTT. Translated, it gives CATSDRYSNQPQHF.

The genes are TRBV4-1 and TRBJ1-5; D gene ambiguous. The CDR3 extends over 16 amino acids. V dropped 2 bases and J dropped 4 bases, with 15 bases sitting between them. Germline V gene sequence: CDR1 MGHRA, CDR2 YSYEKL. The CDR3 nucleotides are TGCGCCAGCAGCCAAAATACCGGGGTAGCAAATCAGCCCCAGCATTTT. Protein: CASSQNTGVANQPQHF.

The genes are TRBV5-1 and TRBJ2-1; 10 positions match TRBD1. Germline V gives CDR1 SGHRS, CDR2 YFSETQ. V gave up 4 bases and J gave up 3 bases; unmatched junction bases: 4. The length of the CDR3 is 15 residues. The CDR3 nucleotides read TGCGCCAGCAGCCTAGACAGGGGGCACTACAATGAGCAGTTCTTC. Translating gives CASSLDRGHYNEQFF.

This chain connects TRBV3-1 to TRBJ2-7, with 7 bases aligning to TRBD2. Germline CDR1 reads LGHDT; CDR2 reads YNNKEL (reference sequence). The CDR3 consists of 14 residues. J was trimmed by 4 bases and V by 6 bases; bases with no gene match: 9. The DNA of the CDR3 is TGTGCCAGCAGTCCACCAGGGCGGGAGTACGAGCAGTACTTC. The encoded protein is CASSPPGREYEQYF.